This entry describes one T cell receptor beta chain. V dropped 2 bases and J dropped 8 bases, with 11 bases sitting between them. From germline, CDR1 is SGHDT and CDR2 YYEEEE. The CDR3 is 13 amino acids. This specimen comes from a study of shared clonotypes between healthy human individuals. Naive-designated CD8 cells lacked CD45RO, were positively enriched for CCR7, and omitted terminally differentiated effector memory CD45RA+ cells. Sequencing was performed with immunoSEQ multiplex PCR; in TCRdb, only in-frame clones are kept and a portion is missing. The sample records 1.5 million to 2.5 million clones, 85% to 95% being singletons.

Material for sequencing was naive CD8+ T cells sorted from blood. The V call is TRBV5-6, the J call TRBJ2-4; possible D gene TRBD2, 5 bases. This TCR was recovered from a man younger than 35 in good health. CDR3 DNA: TGTGCCAGCAGCTTTCTAGCCAGCGACATTCAGTACTTC. Translation: CASSFLASDIQYF. Variable domain in full (rest from reference TRBV5-6 and TRBJ2-4): DAGVTQSPTHLIKTRGQQVTLRCSPKSGHDTVSWYQQALGQGPQFIFQYYEEEERQRGNFPDRFSGHQFPNYSSELNVNALLLGDSALYLCASSFLASDIQYFGAGTRLSVL.